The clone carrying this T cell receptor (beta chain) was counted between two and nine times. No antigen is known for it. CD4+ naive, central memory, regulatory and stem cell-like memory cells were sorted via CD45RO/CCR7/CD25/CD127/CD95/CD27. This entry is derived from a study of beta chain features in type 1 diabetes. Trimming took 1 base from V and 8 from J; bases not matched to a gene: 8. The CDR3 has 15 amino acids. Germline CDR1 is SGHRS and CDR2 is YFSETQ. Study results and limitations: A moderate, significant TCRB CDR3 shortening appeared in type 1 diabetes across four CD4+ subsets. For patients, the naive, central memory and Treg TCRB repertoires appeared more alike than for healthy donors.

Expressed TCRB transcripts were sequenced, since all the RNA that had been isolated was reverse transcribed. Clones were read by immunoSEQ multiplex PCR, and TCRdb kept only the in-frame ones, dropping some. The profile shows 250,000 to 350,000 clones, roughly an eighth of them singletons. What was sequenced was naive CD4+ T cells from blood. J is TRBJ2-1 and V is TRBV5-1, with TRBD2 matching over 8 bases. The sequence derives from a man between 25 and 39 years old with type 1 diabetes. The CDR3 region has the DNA TGCGCCAGCAGCTTGCGAGCGGGAGACATGCATGAGCAGTTCTTC. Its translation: CASSLRAGDMHEQFF.